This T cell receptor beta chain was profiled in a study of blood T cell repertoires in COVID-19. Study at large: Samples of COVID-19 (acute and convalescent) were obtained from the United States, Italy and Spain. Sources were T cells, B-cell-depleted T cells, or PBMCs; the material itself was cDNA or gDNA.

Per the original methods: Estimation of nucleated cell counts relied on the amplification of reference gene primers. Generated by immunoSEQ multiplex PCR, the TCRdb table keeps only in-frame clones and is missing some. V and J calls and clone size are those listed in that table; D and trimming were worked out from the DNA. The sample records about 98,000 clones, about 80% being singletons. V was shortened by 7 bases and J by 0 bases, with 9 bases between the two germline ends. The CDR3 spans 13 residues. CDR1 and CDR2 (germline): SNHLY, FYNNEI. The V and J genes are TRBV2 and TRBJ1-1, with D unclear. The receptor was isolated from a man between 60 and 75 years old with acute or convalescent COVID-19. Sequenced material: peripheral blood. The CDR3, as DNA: TGTGCCAGCAAGAGGGAGATGAACACTGAAGCTTTCTTT. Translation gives CASKREMNTEAFF.